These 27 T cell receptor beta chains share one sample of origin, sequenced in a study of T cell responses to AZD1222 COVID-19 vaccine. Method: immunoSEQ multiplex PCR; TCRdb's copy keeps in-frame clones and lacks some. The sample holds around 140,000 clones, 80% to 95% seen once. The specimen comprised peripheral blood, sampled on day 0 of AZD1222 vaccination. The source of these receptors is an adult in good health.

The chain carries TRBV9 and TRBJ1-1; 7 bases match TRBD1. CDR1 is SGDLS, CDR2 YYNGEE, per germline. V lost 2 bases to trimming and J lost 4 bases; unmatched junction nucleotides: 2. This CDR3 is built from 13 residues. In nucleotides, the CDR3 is TGTGCCAGCAGCGTGACAGGGCGCACTGAAGCTTTCTTT. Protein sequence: CASSVTGRTEAFF.

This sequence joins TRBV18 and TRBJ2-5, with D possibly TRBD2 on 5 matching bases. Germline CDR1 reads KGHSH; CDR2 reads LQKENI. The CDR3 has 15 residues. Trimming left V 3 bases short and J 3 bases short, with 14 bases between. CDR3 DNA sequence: TGTGCCAGCTCACCTCTAGCTGGTGCGGAAGAGACCCAGTACTTC. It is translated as CASSPLAGAEETQYF.

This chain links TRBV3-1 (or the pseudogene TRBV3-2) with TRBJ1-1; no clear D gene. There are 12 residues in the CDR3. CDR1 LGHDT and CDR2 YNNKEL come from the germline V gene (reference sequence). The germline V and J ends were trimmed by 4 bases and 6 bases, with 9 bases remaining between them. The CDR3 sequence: CASSLEGAEAFF. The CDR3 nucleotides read TGTGCCAGCAGCCTCGAAGGCGCTGAAGCTTTCTTT.

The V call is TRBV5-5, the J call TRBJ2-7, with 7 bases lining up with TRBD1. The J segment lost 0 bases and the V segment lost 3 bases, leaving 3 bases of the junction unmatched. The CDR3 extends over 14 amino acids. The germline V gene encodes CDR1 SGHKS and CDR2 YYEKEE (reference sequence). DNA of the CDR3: TGTGCCAGCAGCTCACAGGGGAACTCCTACGAGCAGTACTTC. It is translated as CASSSQGNSYEQYF.

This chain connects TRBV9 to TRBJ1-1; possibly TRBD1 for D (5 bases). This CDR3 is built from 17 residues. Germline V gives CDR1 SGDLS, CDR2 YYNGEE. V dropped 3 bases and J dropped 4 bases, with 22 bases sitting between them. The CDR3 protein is CASSAMPGLRGGTEAFF. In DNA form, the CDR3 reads TGTGCCAGCAGCGCGATGCCGGGACTTAGGGGAGGCACTGAAGCTTTCTTT.

CDR3 in amino acids: CASSHEDEAFF. In nucleotides, the CDR3 is TGTGCCAGCAGCCACGAGGATGAAGCTTTCTTT. The chain uses TRBV6-2 or TRBV6-3 and TRBJ1-1; D unclear. CDR3 length: 11 residues. V lost 6 bases to trimming and J lost 7 bases, with 9 bases between them. CDR1 is MNHEY, CDR2 SVGEGT, per germline.

The CDR3 bases are TGTGCCAGCAGACCTGGGACTAGCGGAGGCGAGCAGTACTTC. This codes for CASRPGTSGGEQYF. V and J are TRBV6-5 and TRBJ2-7; 11 positions agree with TRBD2. V dropped 6 bases and J dropped 6; count of bases not matched to a gene: 7. This CDR3 is 14 amino acids long. The V gene's germline CDR1 is MNHEY and CDR2 SVGAGI.

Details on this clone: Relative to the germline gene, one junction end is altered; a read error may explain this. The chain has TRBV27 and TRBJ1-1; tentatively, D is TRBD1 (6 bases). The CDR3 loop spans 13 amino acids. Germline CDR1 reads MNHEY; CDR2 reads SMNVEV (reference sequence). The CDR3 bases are TGTGCCAGCAGTTTATGGCAGGGGAAAGCTTTGATCTTT. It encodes CASSLWQGKALIF.

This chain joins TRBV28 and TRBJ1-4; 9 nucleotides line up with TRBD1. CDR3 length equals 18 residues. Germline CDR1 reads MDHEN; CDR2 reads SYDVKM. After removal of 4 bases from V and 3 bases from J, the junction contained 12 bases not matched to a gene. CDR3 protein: CASSSQILRQGANEKLFF. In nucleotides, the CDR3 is TGTGCCAGCAGTTCTCAAATCTTAAGACAGGGGGCTAATGAAAAACTGTTTTTT.

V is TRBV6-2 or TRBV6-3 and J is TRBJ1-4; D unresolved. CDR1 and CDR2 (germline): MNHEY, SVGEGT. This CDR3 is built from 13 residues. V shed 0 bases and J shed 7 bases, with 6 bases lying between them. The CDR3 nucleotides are TGTGCCAGCAGTTACTCGGGCGTTGAAAAACTGTTTTTT. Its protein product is CASSYSGVEKLFF.

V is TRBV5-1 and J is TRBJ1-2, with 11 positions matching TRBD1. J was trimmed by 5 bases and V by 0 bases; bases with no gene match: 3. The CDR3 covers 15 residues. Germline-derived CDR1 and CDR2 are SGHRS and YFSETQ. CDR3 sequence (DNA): TGCGCCAGCAGCTTGGGGACAGGGGGCGGGTATGGCTACACCTTC. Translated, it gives CASSLGTGGGYGYTF. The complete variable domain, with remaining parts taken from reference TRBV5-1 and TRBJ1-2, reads KAGVTQTPRYLIKTRGQQVTLSCSPISGHRSVSWYQQTPGQGLQFLFEYFSETQRNKGNFPGRFSGRQFSNSRSEMNVSTLELGDSALYLCASSLGTGGGYGYTFGSGTRLTVV.

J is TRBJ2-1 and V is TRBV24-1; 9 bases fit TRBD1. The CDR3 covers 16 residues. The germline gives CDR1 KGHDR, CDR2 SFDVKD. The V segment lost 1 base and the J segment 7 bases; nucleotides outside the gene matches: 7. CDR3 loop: CATSDFGQGKGNEQFF. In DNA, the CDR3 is TGTGCCACCAGTGATTTCGGACAGGGGAAGGGGAATGAGCAGTTCTTC.

The CDR3 region is CASSYLGTSGRAQYF. The CDR3 coding sequence is TGTGCCAGCAGTTACCTTGGGACTAGCGGGCGGGCGCAGTATTTT. The chain carries TRBV6-2 or TRBV6-3 and TRBJ2-3; 12 bases map to TRBD2. The CDR3 consists of 15 residues. V was pared by 2 bases and J by 10 bases, with 7 bases of the junction left unmatched. Germline V gene data show CDR1 as MNHEY and CDR2 as SVGEGT.

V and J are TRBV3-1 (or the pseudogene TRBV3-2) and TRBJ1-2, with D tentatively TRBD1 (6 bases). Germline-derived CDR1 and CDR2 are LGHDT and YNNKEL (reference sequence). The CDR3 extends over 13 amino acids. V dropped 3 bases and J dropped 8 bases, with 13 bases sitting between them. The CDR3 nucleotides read TGTGCCAGCAGCCAGGGGACATTTAGGGGCTACACCTTC. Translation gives CASSQGTFRGYTF.

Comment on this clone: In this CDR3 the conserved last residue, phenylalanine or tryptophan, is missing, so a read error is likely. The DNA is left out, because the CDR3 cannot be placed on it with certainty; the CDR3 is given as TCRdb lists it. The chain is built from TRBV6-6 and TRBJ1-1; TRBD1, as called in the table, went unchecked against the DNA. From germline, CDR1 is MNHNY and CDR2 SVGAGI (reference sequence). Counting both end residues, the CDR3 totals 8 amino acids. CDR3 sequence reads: CASSEGAI.

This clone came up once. CDR3 region: CAISDPNTEAFF. CDR3 nucleotide sequence: TGTGCCATCAGTGATCCGAACACTGAAGCTTTCTTT. The V and J genes are TRBV10-3 and TRBJ1-1, with D hard to call. This CDR3 is built from 12 residues. V was cut by 3 bases and J by 1 base, with 3 bases left in between. Germline loops: CDR1 ENHRY, CDR2 SYGVKD.

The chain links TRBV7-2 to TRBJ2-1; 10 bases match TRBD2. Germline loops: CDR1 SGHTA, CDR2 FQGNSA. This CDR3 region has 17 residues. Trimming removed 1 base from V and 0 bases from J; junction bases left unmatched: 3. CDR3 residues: CASSLGAGGSSYNEQFF. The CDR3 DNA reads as TGTGCCAGCAGCTTAGGAGCGGGAGGGAGCTCCTACAATGAGCAGTTCTTC.

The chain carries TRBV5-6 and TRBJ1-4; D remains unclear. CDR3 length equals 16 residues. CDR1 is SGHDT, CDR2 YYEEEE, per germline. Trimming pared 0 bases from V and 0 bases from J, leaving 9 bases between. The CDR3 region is CASSLDGYTTNEKLFF. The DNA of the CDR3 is TGTGCCAGCAGCTTGGATGGCTATACAACTAATGAAAAACTGTTTTTT.

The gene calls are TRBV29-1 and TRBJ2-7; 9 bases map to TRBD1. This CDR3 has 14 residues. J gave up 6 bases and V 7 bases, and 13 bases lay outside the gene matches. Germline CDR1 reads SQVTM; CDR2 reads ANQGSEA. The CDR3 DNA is TGCAGCGCCTCCCGGGACAGGGATTCGAGCGAGCAGTACTTC. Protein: CSASRDRDSSEQYF.

This chain's CDR3 is CASQRQGASPLHF. CDR3 in DNA: TGTGCCAGCCAAAGACAGGGAGCTTCACCCCTCCACTTT. The chain is built from TRBV25-1 and TRBJ1-6, with TRBD1 matching over 7 bases. Germline CDR1 MGHDK, CDR2 SYGVNS. The CDR3 runs 13 residues. The junction had 7 bases not matched to a gene; V was cut back by 8 bases and J by 9 bases.

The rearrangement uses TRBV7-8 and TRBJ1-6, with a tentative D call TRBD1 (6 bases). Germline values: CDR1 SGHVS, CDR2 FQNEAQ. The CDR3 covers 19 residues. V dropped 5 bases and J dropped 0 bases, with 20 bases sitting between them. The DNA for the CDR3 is TGTGCCAGCAGCCCCCGGCGGGACACGGAGAGCTCCTATAATTCACCCCTCCACTTT. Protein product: CASSPRRDTESSYNSPLHF. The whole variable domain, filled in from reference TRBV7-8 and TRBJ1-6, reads GAGVSQSPRYKVAKRGQDVALRCDPISGHVSLFWYQQALGQGPEFLTYFQNEAQLDKSGLPSDRFFAERPEGSVSTLKIQRTQQEDSAVYLCASSPRRDTESSYNSPLHFGNGTRLTVT.

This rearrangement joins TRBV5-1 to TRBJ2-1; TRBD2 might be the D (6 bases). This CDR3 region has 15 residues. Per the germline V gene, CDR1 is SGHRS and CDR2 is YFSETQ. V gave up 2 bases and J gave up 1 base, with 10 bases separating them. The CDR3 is CASSLGGASYNEQFF. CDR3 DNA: TGCGCCAGCAGCTTAGGAGGGGCTTCCTACAATGAGCAGTTCTTC.

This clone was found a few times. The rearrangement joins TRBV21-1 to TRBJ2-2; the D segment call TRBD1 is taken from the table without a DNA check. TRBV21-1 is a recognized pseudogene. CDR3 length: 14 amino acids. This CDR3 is CASSKGQNTGELFF. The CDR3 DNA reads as TGTGCCAGCAGCAAGGGACAGAACACCGGGGAGCTGTTTTTT.

The CDR3 sequence: CASSLTGFGNYGYTF. CDR3 bases: TGTGCCAGCAGTTTAACAGGGTTCGGGAACTATGGCTACACCTTC. The V call is TRBV28, the J call TRBJ1-2, with a weak D call TRBD1 (6 bases). The CDR3 is 15 amino acids. V was shortened by 2 bases and J by 2 bases, with 12 bases between the two germline ends. Germline loops: CDR1 MDHEN, CDR2 SYDVKM.

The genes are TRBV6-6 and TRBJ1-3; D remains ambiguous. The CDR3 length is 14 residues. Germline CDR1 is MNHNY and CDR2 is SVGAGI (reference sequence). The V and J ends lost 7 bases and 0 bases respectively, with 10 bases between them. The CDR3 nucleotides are TGTGCCAGCACCCCTGGTACCTCTGGAAACACCATATATTTT. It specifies CASTPGTSGNTIYF.

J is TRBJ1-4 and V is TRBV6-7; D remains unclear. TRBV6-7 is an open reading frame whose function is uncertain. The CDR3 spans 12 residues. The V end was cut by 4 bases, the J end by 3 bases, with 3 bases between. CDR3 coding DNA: TGTGCCAGCAGTTTAGCTAATGAAAAACTGTTTTTT. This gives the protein CASSLANEKLFF.

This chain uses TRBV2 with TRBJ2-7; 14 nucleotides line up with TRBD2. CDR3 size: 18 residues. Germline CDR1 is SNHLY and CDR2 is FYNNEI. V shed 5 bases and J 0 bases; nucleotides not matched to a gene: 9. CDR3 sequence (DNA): TGTGCCAGCAGTACCAGGACTAGCGGGGGGTCAAGCTCCTACGAGCAGTACTTC. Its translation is CASSTRTSGGSSSYEQYF.